This TCR beta chain was recovered during a study of blood T cell repertoires in COVID-19. Whole-study context: Researchers got acute and convalescent COVID-19 samples from the United States, Italy and Spain.

This CDR3 spans 13 amino acids. V was clipped by 8 bases and J by 6 bases; unmatched bases: 4. Germline V gene sequence: CDR1 SGHVS, CDR2 FQNEAQ. As handled by the study authors: Amplification of reference gene primers was used by the study to estimate nucleated cell counts. Libraries were prepared by immunoSEQ multiplex PCR; TCRdb keeps only in-frame clonotypes and omits some of them. For V, J and clone size, that table is used; D and trimming come from the DNA. The sample lists 210,000 or so clones, around 85% seen once, with 5% to 6.5% in the top ten. The receptor's source is a man over 45 with COVID-19, enrolled during active disease. This rearrangement joins TRBV7-8 to TRBJ1-5; 10 bases fit TRBD1. The sequencing input was peripheral blood. The CDR3 loop is CASGDRGLQPQHF. The CDR3 DNA sequence: TGTGCCAGCGGGGACAGGGGTCTTCAGCCCCAGCATTTT.